This T cell receptor beta chain came from a study of T cell responses to AZD1222 COVID-19 vaccine. Broader study findings: Most donors were white British, females outnumbered males, and clonal diversity was possibly underestimated.

The table came from immunoSEQ multiplex PCR; TCRdb's copy has only in-frame clones and leaves some out. The sample records 150,000 to 200,000 clones, approximately 86% being singletons. On this clone: The antigen is not known.

Germline assignment: CDR1 SGHKS and CDR2 YYEKEE (reference sequence). CDR3 size: 16 residues. V was trimmed by 0 bases and J by 2 bases, leaving 11 bases between them. Sample: peripheral blood, taken 28 days after the second AZD1222 dose. The J gene is TRBJ1-4, the V gene TRBV5-5; D remains ambiguous. The receptor comes from an adult who received the AZD1222 COVID-19 vaccine. The CDR3 DNA sequence: TGTGCCAGCAGCTTGGATAACGTTGGGACTAATGAAAAACTGTTTTTT. As protein: CASSLDNVGTNEKLFF.